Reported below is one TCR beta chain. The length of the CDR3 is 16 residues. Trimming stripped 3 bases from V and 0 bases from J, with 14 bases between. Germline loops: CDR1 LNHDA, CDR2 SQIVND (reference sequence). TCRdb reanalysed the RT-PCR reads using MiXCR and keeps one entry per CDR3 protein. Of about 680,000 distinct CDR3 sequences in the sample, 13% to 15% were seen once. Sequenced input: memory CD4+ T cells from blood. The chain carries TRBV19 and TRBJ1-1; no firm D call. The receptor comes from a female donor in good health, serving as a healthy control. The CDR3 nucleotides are TGTGCCAGTAGTATTCTCGGGCATACTATGAACACTGAAGCTTTCTTT. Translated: CASSILGHTMNTEAFF.